This is a list of T cell receptor beta chains from one sample in a study of response to subunit inactivated influenza vaccine. TCRdb reprocessed the RT-PCR reads via MiXCR and lists one record per CDR3 protein. The sample contains hundreds of thousands of distinct CDR3 sequences, 15% to 19% of which appear only once. The source material was PBMCs from blood, sampled 11 to 12 days after vaccination. The receptors originated from a man aged 50-59 years who received an inactivated influenza vaccine. CDR3s include the opening cysteine and the closing phenylalanine or tryptophan. D genes are given only for firm matches. The size of a clone is reported for some rows only, either as once, few or many, or as a class for expanded clones.

d_gene: -; j_gene: TRBJ1-1; abundance: few; v_gene: TRBV6-2/TRBV6-3; CDR3aa: CASIDGPNTEAFF; CDR3nt: TGTGCCAGCATCGATGGGCCGAACACTGAAGCTTTCTTT
d_gene: -; j_gene: TRBJ2-5; abundance: few; v_gene: TRBV4-3; CDR3aa: CASSQDPGSQETQYF; CDR3nt: TGCGCCAGCAGCCAAGATCCTGGCAGCCAAGAGACCCAGTACTTC
d_gene: -; j_gene: TRBJ2-7; abundance: -; v_gene: TRBV13; CDR3aa: CASSSAESSYEQYF; CDR3nt: TGTGCCAGCAGCTCCGCCGAGAGCTCCTACGAGCAGTACTTC
d_gene: -; j_gene: TRBJ2-1; abundance: -; v_gene: TRBV10-3; CDR3aa: CAISEYVLGSSYNEQFF; CDR3nt: TGTGCCATCAGTGAGTATGTGTTGGGGAGCTCCTACAATGAGCAGTTCTTC
d_gene: -; j_gene: TRBJ2-1; abundance: -; v_gene: TRBV6-1; CDR3aa: CASTPDWAQASGEQFF; CDR3nt: TGTGCCAGCACCCCCGACTGGGCCCAAGCGAGCGGTGAGCAGTTCTTC
d_gene: -; j_gene: TRBJ1-2; abundance: few; v_gene: TRBV12-3/TRBV12-4; CDR3aa: CASSLVVGGYTF; CDR3nt: TGTGCCAGCAGTTTAGTGGTAGGCGGCTACACCTTC
d_gene: -; j_gene: TRBJ2-1; abundance: many; v_gene: TRBV7-9; CDR3aa: CASSQEGISYNEQFF; CDR3nt: TGTGCCAGCAGCCAGGAGGGGATATCCTACAATGAGCAGTTCTTC
d_gene: -; j_gene: TRBJ2-3; abundance: -; v_gene: TRBV7-9; CDR3aa: CASSLIIRAQDTDTQYF; CDR3nt: TGTGCCAGCAGCTTAATTATACGGGCTCAAGACACAGATACGCAGTATTTT
d_gene: -; j_gene: TRBJ2-5; abundance: -; v_gene: TRBV3-1; CDR3aa: CASSQPPGGISETQYF; CDR3nt: TGTGCCAGCAGCCAACCTCCCGGCGGCATCTCAGAGACCCAGTACTTC
d_gene: -; j_gene: TRBJ1-2; abundance: -; v_gene: TRBV4-2; CDR3aa: CASSQASDGGNYGYTF; CDR3nt: TGTGCCAGCAGCCAAGCGTCGGACGGGGGGAACTATGGCTACACCTTC
d_gene: TRBD2; j_gene: TRBJ2-1; abundance: -; v_gene: TRBV20-1; CDR3aa: CSASDRPSGSSVNEQFF; CDR3nt: TGCAGTGCTTCCGACCGGCCTAGCGGGAGCTCTGTAAATGAGCAGTTCTTC
d_gene: -; j_gene: TRBJ1-5; abundance: few; v_gene: TRBV20-1; CDR3aa: CSANADSFNQPQHF; CDR3nt: TGCAGTGCCAACGCGGACAGCTTCAATCAGCCCCAGCATTTT
d_gene: -; j_gene: TRBJ1-6; abundance: -; v_gene: TRBV20-1; CDR3aa: CSARPYRVSPLHF; CDR3nt: TGCAGTGCTAGACCCTACAGGGTCTCACCCCTCCACTTT
d_gene: TRBD2; j_gene: TRBJ2-5; abundance: -; v_gene: TRBV24-1; CDR3aa: CATSERGGRLARQETQYF; CDR3nt: TGTGCCACCAGTGAAAGAGGGGGTCGACTAGCGCGACAAGAGACCCAGTACTTC
d_gene: TRBD1; j_gene: TRBJ2-3; abundance: once; v_gene: TRBV28; CDR3aa: CASSTRDRRYPSTDTQYF; CDR3nt: TGTGCCAGCAGCACCCGGGACAGGCGCTATCCTAGCACAGATACGCAGTATTTT
d_gene: -; j_gene: TRBJ2-3; abundance: -; v_gene: TRBV29-1; CDR3aa: CSVDEQTDTQYF; CDR3nt: TGCAGCGTTGACGAACAGACAGATACGCAGTATTTT
d_gene: TRBD1; j_gene: TRBJ1-4; abundance: -; v_gene: TRBV5-1; CDR3aa: CASSFWQGVSSNEKLFF; CDR3nt: TGCGCCAGCAGCTTTTGGCAGGGGGTTAGCTCTAATGAAAAACTGTTTTTT
d_gene: TRBD2; j_gene: TRBJ2-1; abundance: once; v_gene: TRBV2; CDR3aa: CASRQAGVGDQFF; CDR3nt: TGTGCCAGCAGACAAGCGGGAGTGGGTGACCAGTTCTTC
d_gene: -; j_gene: TRBJ2-2; abundance: -; v_gene: TRBV9; CDR3aa: CASSVAGTDTGELFF; CDR3nt: TGTGCCAGCAGCGTAGCTGGGACGGACACCGGGGAGCTGTTTTTT
d_gene: TRBD2; j_gene: TRBJ2-1; abundance: many; v_gene: TRBV5-1; CDR3aa: CASSLVLGLAGRGDEQFF; CDR3nt: TGCGCCAGCAGCTTGGTGTTGGGACTAGCGGGTCGAGGGGATGAGCAGTTCTTC
d_gene: TRBD2; j_gene: TRBJ2-7; abundance: few; v_gene: TRBV7-2; CDR3aa: CASSLARVSGGSLEQYF; CDR3nt: TGTGCCAGCAGCTTAGCACGGGTGAGCGGGGGATCCCTCGAGCAGTACTTC
d_gene: TRBD1; j_gene: TRBJ1-2; abundance: many; v_gene: TRBV12-3/TRBV12-4; CDR3aa: CASSSNRGNYGYTF; CDR3nt: TGTGCCAGCAGTTCGAACAGGGGTAACTATGGCTACACCTTC
d_gene: -; j_gene: TRBJ2-6; abundance: -; v_gene: TRBV5-1; CDR3aa: CASSYSEGTGANVLTF; CDR3nt: TGCGCCAGCAGCTATTCCGAGGGAACGGGGGCCAACGTCCTGACTTTC
d_gene: TRBD2; j_gene: TRBJ2-3; abundance: -; v_gene: TRBV7-2; CDR3aa: CASSLKGLAIQNTQYF; CDR3nt: TGTGCCAGCAGCTTAAAGGGACTAGCAATCCAAAATACGCAGTATTTT
d_gene: -; j_gene: TRBJ1-4; abundance: few; v_gene: TRBV4-1; CDR3aa: CASSQVLGRTVNEKLFF; CDR3nt: TGCGCCAGCAGCCAAGTATTGGGTAGAACGGTAAATGAAAAACTGTTTTTT
d_gene: TRBD2; j_gene: TRBJ2-2; abundance: -; v_gene: TRBV7-8; CDR3aa: CASSLASMTSPGELFF; CDR3nt: TGTGCCAGCAGCTTAGCGAGTATGACTAGCCCCGGGGAGCTGTTTTTT
d_gene: -; j_gene: TRBJ2-2; abundance: few; v_gene: TRBV12-3/TRBV12-4; CDR3aa: CASRGLPNTGELFF; CDR3nt: TGTGCCAGCAGGGGGCTCCCCAACACCGGGGAGCTGTTTTTT
d_gene: TRBD2; j_gene: TRBJ2-5; abundance: -; v_gene: TRBV5-1; CDR3aa: CASSPGTSTYQETQYF; CDR3nt: TGCGCCAGCAGCCCGGGGACTAGCACGTACCAAGAGACCCAGTACTTC
d_gene: -; j_gene: TRBJ2-5; abundance: -; v_gene: TRBV5-5; CDR3aa: CASRPSRGETQYF; CDR3nt: TGTGCCAGCAGACCAAGCCGGGGAGAGACCCAGTACTTC
d_gene: TRBD1; j_gene: TRBJ2-7; abundance: -; v_gene: TRBV7-2; CDR3aa: CASSPRQGTRKQYF; CDR3nt: TGTGCCAGCAGCCCTAGACAGGGGACGAGGAAGCAGTACTTC
d_gene: -; j_gene: TRBJ2-4; abundance: few; v_gene: TRBV7-2; CDR3aa: CASSLMDAHIQYF; CDR3nt: TGTGCCAGCAGCTTAATGGACGCCCACATTCAGTACTTC
d_gene: -; j_gene: TRBJ1-2; abundance: few; v_gene: TRBV6-2/TRBV6-3; CDR3aa: CASSPSPGSSFDYGYTF; CDR3nt: TGTGCCAGCAGTCCATCCCCCGGCAGCTCCTTTGACTATGGCTACACCTTC